What follows are 28 T cell receptor beta chains derived from one specimen sequenced in a study of ipilimumab plus nivolumab after autologous stem cell transplantation. The assay was immunoSEQ multiplex PCR, and TCRdb's table has in-frame clones only and misses some. Among some 46,000 clones listed, more than 70% were seen once. The specimen comprised PBMCs, sampled in a trial of ipilimumab plus nivolumab as post-transplant consolidation. Receptors were obtained from a male donor with multiple myeloma.

This chain connects TRBV19 to TRBJ2-7; TRBD1 might be the D (7 bases). V was trimmed by 1 base and J by 6 bases, leaving 10 bases between them. Germline V gives CDR1 LNHDA, CDR2 SQIVND (reference sequence). The CDR3 is 13 residues long. The DNA of the CDR3 is TGTGCCAGTAGTATAGGGCAGGGGGGCGAGCAGTACTTC. This sequence encodes CASSIGQGGEQYF. The full variable domain, its missing parts supplied by reference TRBV19 and TRBJ2-7, is DGGITQSPKYLFRKEGQNVTLSCEQNLNHDAMYWYRQDPGQGLRLIYYSQIVNDFQKGDIAEGYSVSREKKESFPLTVTSAQKNPTAFYLCASSIGQGGEQYFGPGTRLTVT.

The rearrangement links TRBV5-4 to TRBJ2-7; D could derive from TRBD1 or TRBD2 (6 bases each). Between the trimmed V and J ends, which lost 0 bases and 2 bases, there was a span of 15 bases. Per the germline V gene, CDR1 is SGHNT and CDR2 is YYREEE (reference sequence). The CDR3 length is 16 residues. As DNA, the CDR3 is TGTGCCAGCAGCTTGGGGGGGGCCGCTCCCGCCTACGAGCAGTACTTC. Residues: CASSLGGAAPAYEQYF.

The J gene is TRBJ1-3, the V gene TRBV15, with a tentative D call TRBD1 (6 bases). The ends were cut back, 0 bases at V and 0 bases at J, with 9 bases in the middle. Germline loops: CDR1 LNHNV, CDR2 YYDKDF (reference sequence). The CDR3 length is 16 residues. The CDR3 loop reads CATSREGRGSGNTIYF. The CDR3 DNA is TGTGCCACCAGCAGAGAAGGCAGGGGCTCTGGAAACACCATATATTTT.

The chain uses TRBV19 and TRBJ1-1, with TRBD1 identical over 8 bases. Germline CDR1 reads LNHDA; CDR2 reads SQIVND (reference sequence). There are 14 residues in the CDR3. J gave up 0 bases and V 5 bases, and 2 bases lay outside the gene matches. The CDR3 DNA reads TGTGCCAGTAGTTTGGGACAGGTGAACACTGAAGCTTTCTTT. This encodes CASSLGQVNTEAFF.

The J gene is TRBJ1-1, the V gene TRBV6-5; D is uncertain. This CDR3 has 11 amino acids. Between the trimmed V and J ends, which lost 11 bases and 6 bases, there was a span of 13 bases. The germline gives CDR1 MNHEY, CDR2 SVGAGI. In DNA form, the CDR3 reads TGTGCCTCGCGAGGGTGGGCTGAAGCTTTCTTT. It translates to CASRGWAEAFF.

The chain links TRBV7-9 to TRBJ1-5; D call uncertain. Germline CDR1 SEHNR, CDR2 FQNEAQ (reference sequence). This CDR3 is 12 amino acids long. Trimming cost V 5 bases and J 6 bases, with 8 bases left between them. CDR3: CASSPRGQPQHF. CDR3 in DNA: TGTGCCAGCAGCCCCCGGGGTCAGCCCCAGCATTTT.

The chain links TRBV7-2 to TRBJ1-2; TRBD1 matches 9 bases. The CDR3 loop spans 14 amino acids. V was pared by 6 bases and J by 6 bases, with 8 bases of the junction left unmatched. Looked up from germline, CDR1 is SGHTA and CDR2 is FQGNSA. CDR3 protein: CASSSRQGEDGYTF. For the CDR3, the DNA is TGTGCCAGCAGTTCCCGACAGGGGGAGGATGGCTACACCTTC.

For this clone: The same CDR3 arises from other DNA sequences in this sample as well. The genes are TRBV18 and TRBJ2-2, with D unclear. Trimming took 3 bases from V and 2 from J, leaving 1 base between them. The CDR3 totals 12 residues. Germline loops: CDR1 KGHSH, CDR2 LQKENI. The CDR3 protein is CASSPNTGELFF. CDR3 nucleotides: TGTGCCAGCTCACCCAACACCGGGGAGCTGTTTTTT. Based on the CDR3 plus reference TRBV18 and TRBJ2-2, the full variable domain is NAGVMQNPRHLVRRRGQEARLRCSPMKGHSHVYWYRQLPEEGLKFMVYLQKENIIDESGMPKERFSAEFPKEGPSILRIQQVVRGDSAAYFCASSPNTGELFFGEGSRLTVL.

The V call is TRBV9, the J call TRBJ2-5; TRBD2 aligns across 10 bases. The DNA end is a closer match to TRBJ2-7, so the J assignment may be wrong. The CDR3 loop spans 16 amino acids. Germline CDR1 reads SGDLS; CDR2 reads YYNGEE. The CDR3 DNA reads as TGTGCCAGCAGCCCCGCGGGGGCTAGCGGGAGCTACGAGCAGTACTTC. Residues: CASSPAGASGSYEQYF.

The CDR3 loop reads CASSQDERGLGTDTQYF. CDR3 bases: TGTGCCAGCAGCCAAGACGAGCGGGGGCTGGGCACAGATACGCAGTATTTT. The chain couples TRBV4-2 to TRBJ2-3; 8 bases line up with TRBD2. The junction had 6 bases not matched to a gene; V was cut back by 0 bases and J by 1 base. Germline loops: CDR1 LGHNA, CDR2 YNFKEQ. The CDR3 runs 17 residues.

The chain is built from TRBV18 and TRBJ2-6; no clear D gene. With 4 bases removed from V and 2 bases from J, the gap between germline ends came to 9 bases. The length of the CDR3 is 15 residues. Germline CDR1 KGHSH, CDR2 LQKENI. For the CDR3, the DNA is TGTGCCAGCTCACTGGGCGGACCTGGGGCCAACGTCCTGACTTTC. Encoded protein: CASSLGGPGANVLTF.

The chain has TRBV27 and TRBJ2-7; the match to TRBD1 covers 7 bases. Trimming cost V 3 bases and J 0 bases; bases outside gene matches: 5. The CDR3 contains 15 residues. The germline V gene encodes CDR1 MNHEY and CDR2 SMNVEV (reference sequence). The CDR3 reads CASSFTGAFSYEQYF. CDR3 coding DNA: TGTGCCAGCAGTTTCACAGGGGCCTTCTCCTACGAGCAGTACTTC.

The genes are TRBV5-1 and TRBJ2-5; 10 bases are shared with TRBD1. J was trimmed by 2 bases and V by 4 bases; bases with no gene match: 5. The length of the CDR3 is 15 residues. Germline CDR1 SGHRS, CDR2 YFSETQ. The CDR3 loop is CASSRRTGGQETQYF. As DNA, the CDR3 is TGCGCCAGCAGCAGACGGACAGGGGGACAAGAGACCCAGTACTTC.

The chain recombines TRBV4-1 with TRBJ1-2; D is undetermined. The length of the CDR3 is 16 residues. V was trimmed by 1 base and J by 6 bases, leaving 18 bases between them. Germline CDR1 MGHRA, CDR2 YSYEKL. This chain's CDR3 is CASSQALALNSDGYTF. In DNA form, the CDR3 reads TGCGCCAGCAGCCAAGCTCTGGCCCTCAACAGTGATGGCTACACCTTC.

The chain is built from TRBV7-3 and TRBJ2-3, with D perhaps matching TRBD2 (5 bases). CDR3 size: 12 residues. V dropped 5 bases and J dropped 6 bases, with 9 bases sitting between them. The germline V gene encodes CDR1 SGHTA and CDR2 FQGTGA. CDR3 residues: CASSGPGDTQYF. In DNA form, the CDR3 reads TGTGCCAGCAGCGGACCGGGGGATACGCAGTATTTT. The full variable domain, in which reference TRBV7-3 and TRBJ2-3 provide the parts outside the CDR3, is GAGVSQTPSNKVTEKGKYVELRCDPISGHTALYWYRQSLGQGPEFLIYFQGTGAADDSGLPNDRFFAVRPEGSVSTLKIQRTERGDSAVYLCASSGPGDTQYFGPGTRLTVL.

The J gene is TRBJ2-3, the V gene TRBV4-3; D unresolved. The CDR3 has 16 residues. CDR1 is LGHNA, CDR2 YSLEER, per germline. Trimming left V 1 base short and J 10 bases short, with 21 bases between. The CDR3 region is CASSQAESLSTMAQYF. Here the CDR3 DNA reads TGCGCCAGCAGCCAAGCGGAGTCTCTGAGTACAATGGCGCAGTATTTT.

The rearrangement uses TRBV18 and TRBJ2-7; the D gene is possibly TRBD1 (6 bases). The CDR3 runs to 14 residues. Germline-derived CDR1 and CDR2 are KGHSH and LQKENI. Trimming cost V 4 bases and J 2 bases, with 12 bases left between them. The CDR3 coding sequence is TGTGCCAGCTCACGCAACAGGGATCCCTACGAGCAGTACTTC. This encodes CASSRNRDPYEQYF.

The rearrangement uses TRBV5-1 and TRBJ2-3, with D unresolved. Per the germline V gene, CDR1 is SGHRS and CDR2 is YFSETQ. This CDR3 is 12 amino acids long. Trimming pared 0 bases from V and 4 bases from J, leaving 3 bases between. The CDR3 sequence: CASSLGSDTQYF. In nucleotides, the CDR3 is TGCGCCAGCAGCTTGGGGTCAGATACGCAGTATTTT.

This chain connects TRBV27 to TRBJ2-5, with a possible D match to TRBD2 (7 bases). The CDR3 sequence is 14 residues long. The germline V gene has CDR1 MNHEY and CDR2 SMNVEV (reference sequence). V gave up 3 bases and J gave up 6 bases, with 14 bases separating them. CDR3: CASSFRGGVQTQYF. In DNA, the CDR3 is TGTGCCAGCAGTTTCAGAGGGGGGGTGCAGACCCAGTACTTC.

This clone was observed a handful of times. The V call is TRBV2, the J call TRBJ1-2, with D hard to call. Germline V gene lookup returns CDR1 SNHLY and CDR2 FYNNEI. V gave up 6 bases and J gave up 4 bases, with 6 bases separating them. This CDR3 region has 11 residues. In DNA form, the CDR3 reads TGTGCCAGCAGATACTTCTATGGCTACACCTTC. Encoded protein: CASRYFYGYTF.

The rearrangement links TRBV5-1 to TRBJ1-1, with D uncertain. V gave up 3 bases and J gave up 2 bases, with 11 bases separating them. Germline CDR1 reads SGHRS; CDR2 reads YFSETQ. CDR3 length: 14 amino acids. The CDR3 sequence: CASSSSGSNTEAFF. The CDR3, as DNA: TGCGCCAGCAGCTCTTCGGGTAGTAACACTGAAGCTTTCTTT.

The gene calls are TRBV10-3 and TRBJ2-5; TRBD2 matches at 8 bases. CDR3 length: 14 residues. The V gene end was trimmed by 3 bases and the J gene end by 5 bases; junction bases not matched to a gene: 5. CDR1 is ENHRY, CDR2 SYGVKD, per germline. The CDR3 spells CAISEREGQETQYF. The DNA of the CDR3 is TGTGCCATCAGTGAACGGGAGGGCCAGGAGACCCAGTACTTC.

In nucleotides, the CDR3 is TGCGCCAGCAGCCAAGTTGGGTGGACAGGGGACGAGCAGTACTTC. This gives the protein CASSQVGWTGDEQYF. This sequence joins TRBV4-3 and TRBJ2-7, with 9 positions matching TRBD1. Germline V gives CDR1 LGHNA, CDR2 YSLEER. This CDR3 region has 15 residues. V trimming: 1 base; J trimming: 5 bases; junction bases outside the gene matches: 6.

The chain joins TRBV5-4 to TRBJ1-2; TRBD1 matches 8 bases. With V trimmed by 4 bases and J by 8 bases, 10 bases remained unmatched. The CDR3 runs 14 residues. Germline-derived CDR1 and CDR2 are SGHNT and YYREEE (reference sequence). In nucleotides, the CDR3 is TGTGCCAGCAGCCGCGAGACAGGGGACGGGGGCTACACCTTC. Its protein is CASSRETGDGGYTF.

A word on this clone: Other DNA variants within this sample encode the same CDR3. The chain recombines TRBV30 with TRBJ2-1; either TRBD1 or TRBD2 may supply D (5 bases each). The CDR3 loop spans 13 amino acids. The V end lost 2 bases, the J end lost 10 bases, and 15 bases lay between the germline ends. CDR1 and CDR2 (germline): GTSNPN, SVGIG (reference sequence). The CDR3 DNA sequence: TGTGCCTGGAGTACTCTCCGGGGCGGGGAGCAGTTCTTC. Encoded protein: CAWSTLRGGEQFF. Supplemented by reference TRBV30 and TRBJ2-1, the full variable domain reads SQTIHQWPATLVQPVGSPLSLECTVEGTSNPNLYWYRQAAGRGLQLLFYSVGIGQISSEVPQNLSASRPQDRQFILSSKKLLLSDSGFYLCAWSTLRGGEQFFGPGTRLTVL.

The chain employs TRBV6-6 and TRBJ1-5; D gene ambiguous. Between the trimmed V and J ends, which lost 6 bases and 0 bases, there was a span of 12 bases. The CDR3 has 15 amino acids. Germline-derived CDR1 and CDR2 are MNHNY and SVGAGI (reference sequence). In DNA, the CDR3 is TGTGCCAGCAGGTCGCGGACTTTTAGCAATCAGCCCCAGCATTTT. Translation gives CASRSRTFSNQPQHF.

This chain joins TRBV28 and TRBJ1-5; 8 bases line up with TRBD1. This CDR3 comprises 17 residues. Germline CDR1 MDHEN, CDR2 SYDVKM. With 6 bases clipped from V and 2 bases from J, the junction kept 12 bases outside the gene matches. The CDR3 loop reads CASRPHPTGAGNQPQHF. The CDR3 nucleotides read TGTGCCAGCAGACCCCACCCGACAGGGGCGGGCAATCAGCCCCAGCATTTT.

This rearrangement joins TRBV7-9 to TRBJ2-7, with D possibly being TRBD2 (6 bases). Germline loops: CDR1 SEHNR, CDR2 FQNEAQ (reference sequence). This CDR3 is 15 amino acids long. Trimming left V 0 bases short and J 3 bases short, with 12 bases between. In DNA, the CDR3 is TGTGCCAGCAGCTTAGCGCCGTCCGGGGGCTACGAGCAGTACTTC. It translates to CASSLAPSGGYEQYF.